This is a list of T cell receptor beta chains from one sample in a study of cytomegalovirus exposure and HLA in healthy donors. The data were produced by immunoSEQ multiplex PCR, yet TCRdb's version contains in-frame clones alone and is incomplete. The data contain about 330,000 clones, approximately 86% of them singletons. What was sequenced was PBMCs. These receptors originate from a woman aged 25 to 45 in good health and CMV-seropositive. Both conserved end residues are part of each CDR3. Fields, in order: V gene, J gene, clone size, D gene, CDR3 DNA, CDR3 protein. The D gene is left open where the match is weak. Clone size appears in some rows only: once, few, many, or a class for an expanded clone.

v_gene: TRBV28
j_gene: TRBJ1-2
abundance: -
d_gene: -
CDR3nt: TGTGCCAGCAGTTTTGATCTCGTCGGGGTCTATGGCTACACCTTC
CDR3aa: CASSFDLVGVYGYTF

v_gene: TRBV18
j_gene: TRBJ2-7
abundance: -
d_gene: -
CDR3nt: TGTGCCAGCTCACCAGGGTATCCCTACGAGCAGTACTTC
CDR3aa: CASSPGYPYEQYF

v_gene: TRBV7-8
j_gene: TRBJ1-2
abundance: -
d_gene: -
CDR3nt: TGTGCCAGCAGCTTAACTGCTAGTGGCTACACCTTC
CDR3aa: CASSLTASGYTF

v_gene: TRBV30
j_gene: TRBJ2-3
abundance: -
d_gene: -
CDR3nt: TGTGCCTGCCATGCCGCACGAGATACGCAGTATTTT
CDR3aa: CACHAARDTQYF

v_gene: TRBV2
j_gene: TRBJ1-1
abundance: -
d_gene: -
CDR3nt: TGTGCCAGCAGTGTGACCTTGAACACTGAAGCTTTCTTT
CDR3aa: CASSVTLNTEAFF

v_gene: TRBV5-5
j_gene: TRBJ2-2
abundance: -
d_gene: -
CDR3nt: TGTGCCAGCAGCTCGTCAGGCGCGAACACCGGGGAGCTGTTTTTT
CDR3aa: CASSSSGANTGELFF

v_gene: TRBV29-1
j_gene: TRBJ2-7
abundance: -
d_gene: -
CDR3nt: TGCAGCGTCGCTTCGGGACCCCGGTCCTACGAGCAGTACTTC
CDR3aa: CSVASGPRSYEQYF

v_gene: TRBV5-1
j_gene: TRBJ2-7
abundance: once
d_gene: TRBD2
CDR3nt: TGCGCCAAAACTAGCGGGAGGGTTGTCGAGCAGTACTTC
CDR3aa: CAKTSGRVVEQYF

v_gene: TRBV10-3
j_gene: TRBJ1-4
abundance: -
d_gene: -
CDR3nt: TGTGCCATCAGTCCGAGTGATGAGGAAAAACTGTTTTTT
CDR3aa: CAISPSDEEKLFF

v_gene: TRBV5-6
j_gene: TRBJ2-7
abundance: few
d_gene: -
CDR3nt: TGTGCCAGCAGCTTGACGCAGGTTCAGTACTTC
CDR3aa: CASSLTQVQYF

v_gene: TRBV27
j_gene: TRBJ1-1
abundance: few
d_gene: -
CDR3nt: TGTGCCAGCAGCCAAAGACAGAGCACTGAAGCTTTCTTT
CDR3aa: CASSQRQSTEAFF

v_gene: TRBV9
j_gene: TRBJ1-6
abundance: -
d_gene: -
CDR3nt: TGTGCCAGCAGCGTATATGGGACCATGGATAATTCACCCCTCCACTTT
CDR3aa: CASSVYGTMDNSPLHF

v_gene: TRBV28
j_gene: TRBJ1-2
abundance: -
d_gene: -
CDR3nt: TGTGCCAGCAGCCTTACCGGATCCAGGGGTTTCCCTGGCTACACCTTC
CDR3aa: CASSLTGSRGFPGYTF

v_gene: TRBV5-6
j_gene: TRBJ2-7
abundance: -
d_gene: -
CDR3nt: TGTGCCAGCAGCTTGGCGCGCCAATCCTACGAGCAGTACTTC
CDR3aa: CASSLARQSYEQYF

v_gene: TRBV30
j_gene: TRBJ2-7
abundance: -
d_gene: -
CDR3nt: TGTGCCTGGGGGAAGGCCTACGAGCAGTACTTC
CDR3aa: CAWGKAYEQYF

v_gene: TRBV7-7
j_gene: TRBJ2-7
abundance: -
d_gene: -
CDR3nt: TGTGCCAGCAGCTTAGGAGAGGGGAATGAGCAGTACTTC
CDR3aa: CASSLGEGNEQYF

v_gene: TRBV6-5
j_gene: TRBJ1-6
abundance: few
d_gene: -
CDR3nt: TGTGCCAGCAGCCCCAAGGGTGGCTCACCCCTCCACTTT
CDR3aa: CASSPKGGSPLHF

v_gene: TRBV27
j_gene: TRBJ2-1
abundance: -
d_gene: -
CDR3nt: TGTGCCAGCGGCGGGACAGCCTCCAATGAGCAGTTCTTC
CDR3aa: CASGGTASNEQFF

v_gene: TRBV5-1
j_gene: TRBJ2-1
abundance: -
d_gene: TRBD2
CDR3nt: TGCGCCAGCAGCCCAAGGGCTAGCGGAGAGCAGTTCTTC
CDR3aa: CASSPRASGEQFF

v_gene: TRBV4-2
j_gene: TRBJ2-5
abundance: -
d_gene: -
CDR3nt: TGTGCCAGCAGCCAAGGGATCGAAGAGACCCAGTACTTC
CDR3aa: CASSQGIEETQYF

v_gene: TRBV4-3
j_gene: TRBJ2-7
abundance: -
d_gene: TRBD2
CDR3nt: TGCGCCAGCAGCCAAGGAAAACTAGCGGGAGTCCGCGAGCAGTACTTC
CDR3aa: CASSQGKLAGVREQYF

v_gene: TRBV25-1
j_gene: TRBJ2-7
abundance: -
d_gene: TRBD2
CDR3nt: TGTGCCACCCAGGGTAGCGGGGCCCCCTACGAGCAGTACTTC
CDR3aa: CATQGSGAPYEQYF

v_gene: TRBV7-6
j_gene: TRBJ1-6
abundance: -
d_gene: TRBD1
CDR3nt: TGTGCCAGCAGCCCCGGAGGTAGGCAGGGGGCAAGATCACCCCTCCACTTT
CDR3aa: CASSPGGRQGARSPLHF

v_gene: TRBV11-2
j_gene: TRBJ2-2
abundance: -
d_gene: TRBD2
CDR3nt: TGTGCCAGCAGCCGTAGCGGGAGTGGGGCCGGGGAGCTGTTTTTT
CDR3aa: CASSRSGSGAGELFF

v_gene: TRBV9
j_gene: TRBJ2-2
abundance: -
d_gene: TRBD1
CDR3nt: TGTGCCAGCAGCGACGGGACAGGGGATAGCTCCGGGGAGCTGTTTTTT
CDR3aa: CASSDGTGDSSGELFF

v_gene: TRBV27
j_gene: TRBJ2-7
abundance: -
d_gene: -
CDR3nt: TGTGCCAGCAGTTTTTCTATACGGGACGGATACGAGCAGTACTTC
CDR3aa: CASSFSIRDGYEQYF

v_gene: TRBV13
j_gene: TRBJ1-4
abundance: -
d_gene: -
CDR3nt: TGTGCCAGCAGCTTATTGGGGAAATCAACTAATGAAAAACTGTTTTTT
CDR3aa: CASSLLGKSTNEKLFF

v_gene: TRBV5-1
j_gene: TRBJ1-4
abundance: -
d_gene: -
CDR3nt: TGCGCCAGCAGCTTGGCTGGGGGCGGAGGTGAAAAACTGTTTTTT
CDR3aa: CASSLAGGGGEKLFF

v_gene: TRBV27
j_gene: TRBJ2-7
abundance: -
d_gene: -
CDR3nt: TGTGCCAGCAGTTGGGGGGCCGCCTCCTACGAGCAGTACTTC
CDR3aa: CASSWGAASYEQYF

v_gene: TRBV6-6
j_gene: TRBJ2-7
abundance: -
d_gene: TRBD1
CDR3nt: TGTGCCAGCAGTTACAGGGACAGGTCGGGCTCCTACGAGCAGTACTTC
CDR3aa: CASSYRDRSGSYEQYF

v_gene: TRBV27
j_gene: TRBJ2-3
abundance: -
d_gene: -
CDR3nt: TGTGCCAGCAGTTTTGGGATGGATACGCAGTATTTT
CDR3aa: CASSFGMDTQYF

v_gene: TRBV19
j_gene: TRBJ2-7
abundance: -
d_gene: TRBD2
CDR3nt: TGTGCCAGTAGAACGACTAGCGGGGGTTCCTACGAGCAGTACTTC
CDR3aa: CASRTTSGGSYEQYF

v_gene: TRBV19
j_gene: TRBJ1-1
abundance: -
d_gene: -
CDR3nt: TGTGCCAGTAGTATTAGGCGGATGAACACTGAAGCTTTCTTT
CDR3aa: CASSIRRMNTEAFF

v_gene: TRBV6-6
j_gene: TRBJ1-4
abundance: -
d_gene: -
CDR3nt: TGTGCCAGCAGTTACGGGGGCAATGTCGAAAAACTGTTTTTT
CDR3aa: CASSYGGNVEKLFF

v_gene: TRBV6-1
j_gene: TRBJ2-5
abundance: -
d_gene: TRBD1
CDR3nt: TGTGCCAGCAATCCGGACAGGGCCCCGGGGACCCAGTACTTC
CDR3aa: CASNPDRAPGTQYF

v_gene: TRBV15
j_gene: TRBJ2-5
abundance: -
d_gene: -
CDR3nt: TGTGCCACCAGCGCGTGGGGGATTCAAGAGACCCAGTACTTC
CDR3aa: CATSAWGIQETQYF

v_gene: TRBV28
j_gene: TRBJ2-7
abundance: -
d_gene: TRBD2
CDR3nt: TGTGCCAGCAGTTTCCTGACTAGCGGGAGGGCGGGCGAGCAGTACTTC
CDR3aa: CASSFLTSGRAGEQYF

v_gene: TRBV25-1
j_gene: TRBJ2-7
abundance: once
d_gene: TRBD1
CDR3nt: TGTGCCAGCAGTGAATCGTGGACAGGGAGCGAGCAGTACTTC
CDR3aa: CASSESWTGSEQYF

v_gene: TRBV5-1
j_gene: TRBJ2-5
abundance: -
d_gene: TRBD1
CDR3nt: TGCGCCAGCAGCAAACCGGGACAGGGACCGGAGACCCAGTACTTC
CDR3aa: CASSKPGQGPETQYF

v_gene: TRBV4-3
j_gene: TRBJ2-2
abundance: -
d_gene: -
CDR3nt: TGCGCCAGCAGCCAAGATATCCAGGAAACCGGGGAGCTGTTTTTT
CDR3aa: CASSQDIQETGELFF

v_gene: TRBV6-5
j_gene: TRBJ1-4
abundance: once
d_gene: -
CDR3nt: TGTGCCAGCAGTTACTCAACCGTTGAAAAACTGTTTTTT
CDR3aa: CASSYSTVEKLFF

v_gene: TRBV6-5
j_gene: TRBJ2-3
abundance: -
d_gene: TRBD1
CDR3nt: TGTGCCAGCAGTTACTCAACAGGGGGCAGCACAGATACGCAGTATTTT
CDR3aa: CASSYSTGGSTDTQYF

v_gene: TRBV27
j_gene: TRBJ2-6
abundance: once
d_gene: -
CDR3nt: TGTGCCAGCAGCGCGGGCAGCTCTGGGGCCAACGTCCTGACTTTC
CDR3aa: CASSAGSSGANVLTF

v_gene: TRBV18
j_gene: TRBJ2-3
abundance: -
d_gene: TRBD2
CDR3nt: TGTGCCAGCTCACCTCCTGGACTAGCGGGGGGCACAGATACGCAGTATTTT
CDR3aa: CASSPPGLAGGTDTQYF

v_gene: TRBV9
j_gene: TRBJ2-2
abundance: -
d_gene: -
CDR3nt: TGTGCCAGCAGCGCCCTTACTAGCTCCGGGGAGCTGTTTTTT
CDR3aa: CASSALTSSGELFF

v_gene: TRBV4-2
j_gene: TRBJ2-1
abundance: -
d_gene: -
CDR3nt: TGTGCCAGCAGCCGCGACAGAGATTACAATGAGCAGTTCTTC
CDR3aa: CASSRDRDYNEQFF

v_gene: TRBV29-1
j_gene: TRBJ2-7
abundance: -
d_gene: -
CDR3nt: TGCAGCGTTGAGAGCAGGTACTACGAGCAGTACTTC
CDR3aa: CSVESRYYEQYF

v_gene: TRBV5-4
j_gene: TRBJ2-7
abundance: -
d_gene: -
CDR3nt: TGTGCCAGCAGCTTGTTACACAGGGCAAGCGAGCAGTACTTC
CDR3aa: CASSLLHRASEQYF

v_gene: TRBV7-2
j_gene: TRBJ2-5
abundance: -
d_gene: TRBD1
CDR3nt: TGTGCCAGCAGCTCCAGACAGGGGGCGCTTGAGACCCAGTACTTC
CDR3aa: CASSSRQGALETQYF

v_gene: TRBV14
j_gene: TRBJ1-3
abundance: -
d_gene: -
CDR3nt: TGTGCCAGCAGCCAAGATTGGGCAGGGTCCGGAAACACCATATATTTT
CDR3aa: CASSQDWAGSGNTIYF

v_gene: TRBV4-2
j_gene: TRBJ2-1
abundance: once
d_gene: TRBD2
CDR3nt: TGTGCCAGCAGCCAAGAAGCGGGAACCCCTTACAATGAGCAGTTCTTC
CDR3aa: CASSQEAGTPYNEQFF

v_gene: TRBV9
j_gene: TRBJ2-1
abundance: -
d_gene: -
CDR3nt: TGTGCCAGCAGCGTAGAGGGGGGACAGATACCTTCGAATGAGCAGTTCTTC
CDR3aa: CASSVEGGQIPSNEQFF

v_gene: TRBV9
j_gene: TRBJ1-3
abundance: -
d_gene: -
CDR3nt: TGTGCCAGCAGCGTAACCAGCTCTGGAAACACCATATATTTT
CDR3aa: CASSVTSSGNTIYF

v_gene: TRBV2
j_gene: TRBJ2-1
abundance: once
d_gene: TRBD2
CDR3nt: TGTGCCAGCAGTGAATGGGGTAGCGGGGGCCCGAATGAGCAGTTCTTC
CDR3aa: CASSEWGSGGPNEQFF